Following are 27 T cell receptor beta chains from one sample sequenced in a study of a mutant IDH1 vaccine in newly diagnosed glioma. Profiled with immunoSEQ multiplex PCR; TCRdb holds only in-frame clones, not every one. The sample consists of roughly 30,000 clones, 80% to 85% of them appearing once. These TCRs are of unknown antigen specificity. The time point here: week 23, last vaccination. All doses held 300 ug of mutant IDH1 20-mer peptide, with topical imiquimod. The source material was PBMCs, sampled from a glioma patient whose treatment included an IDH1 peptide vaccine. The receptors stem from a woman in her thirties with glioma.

Here the CDR3 reads CASSPSAFSYNSPLHF. The CDR3 DNA is TGCGCCAGCAGCCCTTCAGCTTTCTCCTATAATTCACCCCTCCACTTT. This chain connects TRBV4-3 to TRBJ1-6; D gene uncertain. The ends were cut back, 4 bases at V and 0 bases at J, with 10 bases in the middle. Germline CDR1 reads LGHNA; CDR2 reads YSLEER. The CDR3 runs 16 residues.

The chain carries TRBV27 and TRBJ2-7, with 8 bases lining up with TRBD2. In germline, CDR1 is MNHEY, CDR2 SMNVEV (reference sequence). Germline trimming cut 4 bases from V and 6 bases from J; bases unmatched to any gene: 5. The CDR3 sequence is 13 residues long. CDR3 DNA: TGTGCCAGCAGTTACTACGGGGGGGGCGAGCAGTACTTC. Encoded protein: CASSYYGGGEQYF.

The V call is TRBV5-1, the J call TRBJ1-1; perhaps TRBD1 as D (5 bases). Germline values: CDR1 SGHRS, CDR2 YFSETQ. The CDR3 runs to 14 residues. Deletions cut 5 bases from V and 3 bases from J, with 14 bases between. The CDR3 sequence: CASSQFREDTEAFF. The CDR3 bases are TGCGCCAGCAGTCAGTTCAGGGAGGACACTGAAGCTTTCTTT.

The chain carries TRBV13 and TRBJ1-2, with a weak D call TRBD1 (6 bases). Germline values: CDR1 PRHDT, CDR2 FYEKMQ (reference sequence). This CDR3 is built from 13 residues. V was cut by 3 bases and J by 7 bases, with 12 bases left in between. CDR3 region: CASSFRGGGGYTF. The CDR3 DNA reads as TGTGCCAGCAGCTTCAGGGGCGGAGGTGGCTACACCTTC.

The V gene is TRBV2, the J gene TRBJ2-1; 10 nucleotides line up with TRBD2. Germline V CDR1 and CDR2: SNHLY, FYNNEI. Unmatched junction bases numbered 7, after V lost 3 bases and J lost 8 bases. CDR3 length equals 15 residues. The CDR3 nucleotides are TGTGCCAGCAGTGAGGTAGCGGGAGGTCTGGATGAGCAGTTCTTC. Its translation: CASSEVAGGLDEQFF.

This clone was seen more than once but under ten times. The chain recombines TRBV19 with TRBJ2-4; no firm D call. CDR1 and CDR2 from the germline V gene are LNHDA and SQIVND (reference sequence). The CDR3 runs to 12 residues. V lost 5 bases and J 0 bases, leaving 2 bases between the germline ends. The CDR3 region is CASSEAKNIQYF. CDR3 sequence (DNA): TGTGCCAGTAGTGAAGCCAAAAACATTCAGTACTTC.

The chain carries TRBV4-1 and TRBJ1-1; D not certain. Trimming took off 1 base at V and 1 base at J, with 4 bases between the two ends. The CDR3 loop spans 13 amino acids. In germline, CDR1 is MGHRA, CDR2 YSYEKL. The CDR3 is CASSQGRNTEAFF. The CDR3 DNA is TGCGCCAGCAGCCAAGGTCGGAACACTGAAGCTTTCTTT.

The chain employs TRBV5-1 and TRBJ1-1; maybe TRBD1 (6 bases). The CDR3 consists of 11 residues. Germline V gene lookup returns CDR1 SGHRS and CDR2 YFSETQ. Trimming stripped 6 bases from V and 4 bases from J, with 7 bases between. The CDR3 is CASIGGTEAFF. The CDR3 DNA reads TGCGCCAGCATAGGGGGCACTGAAGCTTTCTTT.

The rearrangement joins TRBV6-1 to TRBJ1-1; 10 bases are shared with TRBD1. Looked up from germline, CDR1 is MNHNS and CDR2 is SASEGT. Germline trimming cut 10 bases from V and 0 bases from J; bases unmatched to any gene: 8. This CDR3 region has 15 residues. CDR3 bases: TGTGCCATCGGCCGACAGGGGGCGATGAACACTGAAGCTTTCTTT. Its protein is CAIGRQGAMNTEAFF.

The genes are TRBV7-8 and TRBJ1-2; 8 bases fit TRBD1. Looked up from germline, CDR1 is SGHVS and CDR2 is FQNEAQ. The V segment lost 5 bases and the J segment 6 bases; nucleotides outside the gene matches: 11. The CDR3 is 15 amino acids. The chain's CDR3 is CASSPAGQATNGYTF. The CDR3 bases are TGTGCCAGCAGCCCGGCGGGACAGGCTACTAATGGCTACACCTTC.

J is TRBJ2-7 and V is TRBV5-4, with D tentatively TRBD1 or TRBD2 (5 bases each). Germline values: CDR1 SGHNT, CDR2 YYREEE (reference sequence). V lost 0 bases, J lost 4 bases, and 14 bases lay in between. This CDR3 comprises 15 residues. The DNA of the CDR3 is TGTGCCAGCAGCTTGGGGGAACTAGGGGTATACGAGCAGTACTTC. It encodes CASSLGELGVYEQYF.

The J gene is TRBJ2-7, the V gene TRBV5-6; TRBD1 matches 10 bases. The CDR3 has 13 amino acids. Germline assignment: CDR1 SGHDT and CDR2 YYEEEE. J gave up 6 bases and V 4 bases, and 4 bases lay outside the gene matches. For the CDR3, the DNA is TGTGCCAGCAGCCTGGACAGGGGGGTCGAGCAGTACTTC. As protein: CASSLDRGVEQYF. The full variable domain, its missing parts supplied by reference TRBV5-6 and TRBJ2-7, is DAGVTQSPTHLIKTRGQQVTLRCSPKSGHDTVSWYQQALGQGPQFIFQYYEEEERQRGNFPDRFSGHQFPNYSSELNVNALLLGDSALYLCASSLDRGVEQYFGPGTRLTVT.

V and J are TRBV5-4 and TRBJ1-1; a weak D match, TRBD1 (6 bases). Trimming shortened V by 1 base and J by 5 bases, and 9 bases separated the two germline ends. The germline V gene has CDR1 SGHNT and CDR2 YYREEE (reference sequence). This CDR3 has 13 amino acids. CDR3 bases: TGTGCCAGCAGCTTGATGGGGGCGACTGAAGCTTTCTTT. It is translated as CASSLMGATEAFF.

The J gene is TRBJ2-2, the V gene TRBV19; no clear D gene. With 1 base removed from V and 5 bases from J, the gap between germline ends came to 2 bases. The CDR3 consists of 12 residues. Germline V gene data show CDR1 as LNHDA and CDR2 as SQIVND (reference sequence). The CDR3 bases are TGTGCCAGTAGTATAGGGACCGGGGAGCTGTTTTTT. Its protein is CASSIGTGELFF.

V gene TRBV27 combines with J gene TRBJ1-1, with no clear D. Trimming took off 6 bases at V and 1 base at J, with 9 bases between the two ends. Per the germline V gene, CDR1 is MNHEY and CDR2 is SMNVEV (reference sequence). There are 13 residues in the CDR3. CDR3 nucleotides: TGTGCCAGCAGCTGGGGTGGGAACACTGAAGCTTTCTTT. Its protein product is CASSWGGNTEAFF.

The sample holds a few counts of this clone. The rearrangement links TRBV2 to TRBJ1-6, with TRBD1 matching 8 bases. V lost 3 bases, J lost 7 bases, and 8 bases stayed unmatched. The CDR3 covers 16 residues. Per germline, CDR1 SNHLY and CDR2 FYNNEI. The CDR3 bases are TGTGCCAGCAGTGAGATGGCTGGGACAGGAAATTCACCCCTCCACTTT. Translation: CASSEMAGTGNSPLHF. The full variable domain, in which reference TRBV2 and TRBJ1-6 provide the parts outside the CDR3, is EPEVTQTPSHQVTQMGQEVILRCVPISNHLYFYWYRQILGQKVEFLVSFYNNEISEKSEIFDDQFSVERPDGSNFTLKIRSTKLEDSAMYFCASSEMAGTGNSPLHFGNGTRLTVT.

The CDR3 region has the DNA TGTGCCAGTTTACAGGGGGAGACCCAGTACTTC. This translates into CASLQGETQYF. The J gene is TRBJ2-5, the V gene TRBV19, with 7 bases lining up with TRBD1. Germline lookup yields CDR1 LNHDA and CDR2 SQIVND (reference sequence). V gave up 8 bases and J gave up 5 bases; unmatched junction bases: 2. The length of the CDR3 is 11 residues. The variable domain in full, completed from reference TRBV19 and TRBJ2-5, reads DGGITQSPKYLFRKEGQNVTLSCEQNLNHDAMYWYRQDPGQGLRLIYYSQIVNDFQKGDIAEGYSVSREKKESFPLTVTSAQKNPTAFYLCASLQGETQYFGPGTRLLVL.

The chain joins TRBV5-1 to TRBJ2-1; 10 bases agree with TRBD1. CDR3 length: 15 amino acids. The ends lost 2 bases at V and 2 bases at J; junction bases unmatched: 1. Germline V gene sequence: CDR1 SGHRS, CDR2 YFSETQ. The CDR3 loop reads CASSFGTGAYNEQFF. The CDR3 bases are TGCGCCAGCAGCTTCGGGACAGGGGCCTACAATGAGCAGTTCTTC.

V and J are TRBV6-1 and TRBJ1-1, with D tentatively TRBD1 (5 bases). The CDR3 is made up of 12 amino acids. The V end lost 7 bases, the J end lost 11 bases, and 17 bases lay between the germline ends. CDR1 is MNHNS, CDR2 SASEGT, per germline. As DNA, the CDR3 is TGTGCCAGCACATTCTATCGAGGGACCGCTTTCTTT. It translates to CASTFYRGTAFF.

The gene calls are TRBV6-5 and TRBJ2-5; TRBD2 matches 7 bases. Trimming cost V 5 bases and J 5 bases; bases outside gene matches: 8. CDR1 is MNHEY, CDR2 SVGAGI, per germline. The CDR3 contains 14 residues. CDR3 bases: TGTGCCAGCAGTCTTCTCAACGGGGGGGAGACCCAGTACTTC. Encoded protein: CASSLLNGGETQYF.

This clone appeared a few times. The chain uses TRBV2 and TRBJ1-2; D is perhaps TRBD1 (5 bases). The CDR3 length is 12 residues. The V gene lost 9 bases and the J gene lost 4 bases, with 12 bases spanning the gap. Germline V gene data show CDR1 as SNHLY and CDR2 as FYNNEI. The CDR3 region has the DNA TGTGCCAGTCGAGGGGAATCCTATGGCTACACCTTC. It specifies CASRGESYGYTF.

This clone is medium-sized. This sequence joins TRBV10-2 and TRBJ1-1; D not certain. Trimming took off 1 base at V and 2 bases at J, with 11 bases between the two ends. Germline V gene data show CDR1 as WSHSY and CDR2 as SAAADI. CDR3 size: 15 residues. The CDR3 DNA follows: TGCGCCAGCAGTGAGTGGAGTACAGCTAACACTGAAGCTTTCTTT. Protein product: CASSEWSTANTEAFF.

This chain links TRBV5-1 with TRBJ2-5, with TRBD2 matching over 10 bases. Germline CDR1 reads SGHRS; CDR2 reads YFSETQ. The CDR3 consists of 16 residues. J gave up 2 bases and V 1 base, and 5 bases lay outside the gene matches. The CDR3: CASSLSISGGQETQYF. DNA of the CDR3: TGCGCCAGCAGCTTGTCCATTAGCGGGGGGCAAGAGACCCAGTACTTC.

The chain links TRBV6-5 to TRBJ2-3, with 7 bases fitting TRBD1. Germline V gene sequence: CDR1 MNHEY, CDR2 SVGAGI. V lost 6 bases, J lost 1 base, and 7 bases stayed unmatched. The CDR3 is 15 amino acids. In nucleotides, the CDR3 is TGTGCCAGCAGCCGACTCGGACAGGGCACAGATACGCAGTATTTT. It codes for CASSRLGQGTDTQYF.

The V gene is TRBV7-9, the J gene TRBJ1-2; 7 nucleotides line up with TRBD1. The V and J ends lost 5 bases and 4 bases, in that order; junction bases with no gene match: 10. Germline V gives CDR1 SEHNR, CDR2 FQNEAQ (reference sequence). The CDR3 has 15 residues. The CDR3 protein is CASSAQGGLSYGYTF. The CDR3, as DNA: TGTGCCAGCAGCGCCCAGGGGGGGTTGAGCTATGGCTACACCTTC. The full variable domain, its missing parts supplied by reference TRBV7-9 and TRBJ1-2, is DTGVSQNPRHKITKRGQNVTFRCDPISEHNRLYWYRQTLGQGPEFLTYFQNEAQLEKSRLLSDRFSAERPKGSFSTLEIQRTEQGDSAMYLCASSAQGGLSYGYTFGSGTRLTVV.

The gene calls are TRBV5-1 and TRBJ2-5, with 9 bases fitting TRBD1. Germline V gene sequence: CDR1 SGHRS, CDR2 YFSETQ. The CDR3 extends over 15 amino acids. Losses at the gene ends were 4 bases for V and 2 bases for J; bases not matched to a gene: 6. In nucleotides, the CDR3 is TGCGCCAGCAGCCTGACAGGGGGGTCGCAAGAGACCCAGTACTTC. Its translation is CASSLTGGSQETQYF.

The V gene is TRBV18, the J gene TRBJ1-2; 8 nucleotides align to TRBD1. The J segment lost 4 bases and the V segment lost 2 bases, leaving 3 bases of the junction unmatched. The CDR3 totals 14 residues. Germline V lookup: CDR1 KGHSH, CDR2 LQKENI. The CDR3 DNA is TGTGCCAGCTCACCATCCGGACAGGGCTATGGCTACACCTTC. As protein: CASSPSGQGYGYTF.